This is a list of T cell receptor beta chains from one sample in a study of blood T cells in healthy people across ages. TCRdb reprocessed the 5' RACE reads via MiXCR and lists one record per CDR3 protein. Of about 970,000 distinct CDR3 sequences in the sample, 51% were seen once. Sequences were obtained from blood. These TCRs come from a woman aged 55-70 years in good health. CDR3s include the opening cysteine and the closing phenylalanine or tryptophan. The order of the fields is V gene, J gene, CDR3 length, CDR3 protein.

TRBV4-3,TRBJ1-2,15,CASSQWTGGSYGYTF
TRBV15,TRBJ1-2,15,CATSSSRDRVYGYTF
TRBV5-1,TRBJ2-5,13,CASSLGGIETQYF
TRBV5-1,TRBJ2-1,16,CASSFGFGGTYNEQFF
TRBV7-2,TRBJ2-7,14,CASVPSGQFDEQYF
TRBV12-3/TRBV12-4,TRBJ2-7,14,CASSPGQGVSEQYF
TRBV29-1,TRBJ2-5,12,CSVGDTEETQYF
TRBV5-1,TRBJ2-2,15,CASSWANSNTGELFF
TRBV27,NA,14,CASSRGTSGETQYF
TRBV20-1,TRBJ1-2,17,CSARVLSRLGGYDGYTF
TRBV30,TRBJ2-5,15,CAWRSGLGNKETQYF
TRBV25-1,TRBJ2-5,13,CASSDAGRETQYF
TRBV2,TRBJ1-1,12,CASNVRGTEAFF